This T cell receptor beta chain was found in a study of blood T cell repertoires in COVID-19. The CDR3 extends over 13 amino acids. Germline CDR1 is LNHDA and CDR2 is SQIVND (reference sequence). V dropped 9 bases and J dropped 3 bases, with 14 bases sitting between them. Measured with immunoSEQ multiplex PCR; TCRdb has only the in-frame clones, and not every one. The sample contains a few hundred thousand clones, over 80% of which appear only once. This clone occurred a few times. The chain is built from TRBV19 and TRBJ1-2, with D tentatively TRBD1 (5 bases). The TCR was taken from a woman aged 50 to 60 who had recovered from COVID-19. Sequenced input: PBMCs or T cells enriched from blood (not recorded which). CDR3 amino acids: CASLSRDDYGYTF. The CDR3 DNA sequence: TGTGCCAGCTTATCCAGGGATGACTATGGCTACACCTTC.